This entry lists 10 T cell receptor beta chains sequenced from one sample in a study of OX40 agonist ivuxolimab in advanced cancers. TCRdb's copy holds only in-frame clones and misses some; the assay was immunoSEQ multiplex PCR. This sample carries about 100,000 clones, approximately 90% of them seen once, and the ten largest clones take about 0.49%. Specimen: CD4+ or CD8+ T cells sorted from blood, collected in a trial of the OX40 agonist ivuxolimab. Receptors were obtained from an adult with an advanced solid tumor such as melanoma, head and neck, liver or kidney cancer.

A single count supports this clone. One end of the junction does not line up with germline, which may come from a read error. The rearrangement joins TRBV5-6 to TRBJ1-3; D gene ambiguous. This CDR3 has 17 residues. Germline-derived CDR1 and CDR2 are SGHDT and YYEEEE. CDR3: CASSLRVRKSSGNTTYF. The CDR3 bases are TGTGCCAGCAGCTTGAGGGTCAGGAAAAGCTCTGGAAACACCACATATTTT.

This rearrangement joins TRBV4-2 to TRBJ2-5, with TRBD2 matching over 7 bases. The CDR3 has 17 residues. CDR1 is LGHNA and CDR2 is YNFKEQ in the germline V gene. Losses at the gene ends were 1 base for V and 5 bases for J; bases not matched to a gene: 13. CDR3 residues: CASSQARLANKEETQYF. CDR3 coding DNA: TGTGCCAGCAGCCAAGCCCGACTAGCAAACAAAGAGGAGACCCAGTACTTC.

This chain links TRBV5-8 with TRBJ2-6, with a weak D call TRBD2 (5 bases). The V end lost 3 bases, the J end lost 0 bases, and 10 bases lay between the germline ends. This CDR3 has 16 residues. CDR1 is SGHTS, CDR2 YDEGEE, per germline. CDR3 DNA: TGTGCCAGCAGCTCATACCGGGACTCTGGGGCCAACGTCCTGACTTTC. Its translation: CASSSYRDSGANVLTF.

This clone came up once. The V gene is TRBV9, the J gene TRBJ1-1, with D hard to call. The length of the CDR3 is 14 residues. Between the trimmed V and J ends, which lost 4 bases and 3 bases, there was a span of 13 bases. Germline assignment: CDR1 SGDLS and CDR2 YYNGEE. The CDR3 region is CASSPRTSDTEAFF. CDR3 DNA: TGTGCCAGCAGCCCCAGGACGTCAGACACTGAAGCTTTCTTT.

This sequence joins TRBV5-4 and TRBJ1-2, with 8 bases identical to TRBD1. V lost 4 bases to trimming and J lost 8 bases; unmatched junction nucleotides: 10. The CDR3 is 14 amino acids. CDR1 and CDR2 from the germline V gene are SGHNT and YYREEE (reference sequence). The CDR3 DNA reads TGTGCCAGCAGCCCCGGACAGGGATCGGGAGGCTACACCTTC. Residues: CASSPGQGSGGYTF.

The V gene is TRBV7-9, the J gene TRBJ2-3, with D possibly TRBD1 on 6 matching bases. The CDR3 is 14 residues long. Germline V gene sequence: CDR1 SEHNR, CDR2 FQNEAQ (reference sequence). Between the trimmed V and J ends, which lost 2 bases and 6 bases, there was a span of 12 bases. Here the CDR3 DNA reads TGTGCCAGCAGCTTAACGATTAGGGGGGATACGCAGTATTTT. This encodes CASSLTIRGDTQYF.

This clone has a single count. The CDR3 reads CASSEGGSGNRYEQYF. CDR3 nucleotides: TGTGCCAGCAGTGAAGGTGGGTCGGGTAATAGATACGAGCAGTACTTC. The chain combines TRBV2 with TRBJ2-7; D is uncertain. Between the trimmed V and J ends, which lost 1 base and 4 bases, there was a span of 17 bases. CDR1 is SNHLY, CDR2 FYNNEI, per germline. This CDR3 is 16 amino acids long.

The chain carries TRBV2 and TRBJ2-3; D ambiguous. Trimming cost V 8 bases and J 3 bases, with 12 bases left between them. Germline CDR1 SNHLY, CDR2 FYNNEI. The CDR3 runs 13 residues. Here the CDR3 reads CASSMLETDTQYF. The CDR3 DNA follows: TGTGCCAGCTCAATGTTGGAGACAGATACGCAGTATTTT.

This rearrangement joins TRBV6-5 to TRBJ1-2; possible D gene TRBD1, 5 bases. V dropped 8 bases and J dropped 5 bases, with 12 bases sitting between them. Germline CDR1 and CDR2: MNHEY and SVGAGI. The CDR3 consists of 12 residues. The CDR3 is CASRGVRYGYTF. The DNA of the CDR3 is TGTGCCAGCCGAGGGGTTAGGTATGGCTACACCTTC.

The chain couples TRBV5-6 to TRBJ2-7, with TRBD2 identical over 12 bases. Germline-derived CDR1 and CDR2 are SGHDT and YYEEEE. Trimming took 4 bases from V and 3 from J; bases not matched to a gene: 5. The CDR3 extends over 15 amino acids. CDR3 sequence reads: CASSRGLAGLYEQYF. Written as DNA, the CDR3 is TGTGCCAGCAGCAGGGGACTAGCGGGCCTCTACGAGCAGTACTTC.